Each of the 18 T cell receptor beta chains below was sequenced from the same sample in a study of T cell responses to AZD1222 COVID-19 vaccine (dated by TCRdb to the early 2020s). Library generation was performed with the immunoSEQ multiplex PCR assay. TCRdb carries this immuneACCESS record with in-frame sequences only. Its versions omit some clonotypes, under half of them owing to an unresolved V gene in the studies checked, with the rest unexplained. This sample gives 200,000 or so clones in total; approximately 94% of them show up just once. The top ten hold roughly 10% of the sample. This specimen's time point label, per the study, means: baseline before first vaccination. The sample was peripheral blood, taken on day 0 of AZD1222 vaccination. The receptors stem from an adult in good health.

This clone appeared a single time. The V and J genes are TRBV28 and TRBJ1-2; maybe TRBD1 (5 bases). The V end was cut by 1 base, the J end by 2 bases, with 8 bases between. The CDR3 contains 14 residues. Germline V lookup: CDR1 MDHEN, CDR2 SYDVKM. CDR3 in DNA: TGTGCCAGCAGTTTATTTGCAGGGAACTATGGCTACACCTTC. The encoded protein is CASSLFAGNYGYTF.

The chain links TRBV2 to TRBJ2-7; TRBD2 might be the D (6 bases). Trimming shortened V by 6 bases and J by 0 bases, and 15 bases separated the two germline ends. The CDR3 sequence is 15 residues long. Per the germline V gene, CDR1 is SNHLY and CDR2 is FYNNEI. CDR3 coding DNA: TGTGCCAGCAGCGGACGGGAGCGGAGCTCCTACGAGCAGTACTTC. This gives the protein CASSGRERSSYEQYF.

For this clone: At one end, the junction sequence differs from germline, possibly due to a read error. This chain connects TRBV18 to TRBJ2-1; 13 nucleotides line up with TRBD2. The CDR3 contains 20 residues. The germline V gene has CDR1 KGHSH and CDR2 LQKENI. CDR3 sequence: CASSSPWTSGSGNSYNEQFF. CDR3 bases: TGTGCCAGCTCATCACCCTGGACTAGCGGGAGCGGTAACTCCTACAATGAGCAGTTCTTC. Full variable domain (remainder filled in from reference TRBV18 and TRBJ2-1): NAGVMQNPRHLVRRRGQEARLRCSPMKGHSHVYWYRQLPEEGLKFMVYLQKENIIDESGMPKERFSAEFPKEGPSILRIQQVVRGDSAAYFCASSSPWTSGSGNSYNEQFFGPGTRLTVL.

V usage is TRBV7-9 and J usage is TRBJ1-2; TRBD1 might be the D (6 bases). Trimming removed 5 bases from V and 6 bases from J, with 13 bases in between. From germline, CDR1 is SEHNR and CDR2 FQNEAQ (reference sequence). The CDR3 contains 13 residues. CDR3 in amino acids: CASSPEGGHGYTF. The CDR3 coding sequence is TGTGCCAGCAGCCCCGAGGGGGGGCATGGCTACACCTTC.

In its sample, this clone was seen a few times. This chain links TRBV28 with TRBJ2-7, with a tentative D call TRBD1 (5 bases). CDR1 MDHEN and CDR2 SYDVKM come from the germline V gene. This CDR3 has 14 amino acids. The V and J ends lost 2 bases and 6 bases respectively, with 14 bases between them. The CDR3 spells CASSLTPQGAEQYF. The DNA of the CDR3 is TGTGCCAGCAGTTTAACGCCTCAGGGCGCCGAGCAGTACTTC. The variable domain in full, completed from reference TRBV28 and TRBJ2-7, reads DVKVTQSSRYLVKRTGEKVFLECVQDMDHENMFWYRQDPGLGLRLIYFSYDVKMKEKGDIPEGYSVSREKKERFSLILESASTNQTSMYLCASSLTPQGAEQYFGPGTRLTVT.

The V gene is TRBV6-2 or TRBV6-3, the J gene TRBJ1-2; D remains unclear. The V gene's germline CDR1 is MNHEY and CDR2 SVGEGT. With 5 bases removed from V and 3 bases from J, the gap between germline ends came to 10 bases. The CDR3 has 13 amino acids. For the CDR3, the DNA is TGTGCCAGCAGTCTAAGGGTTGACTATGGCTACACCTTC. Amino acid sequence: CASSLRVDYGYTF.

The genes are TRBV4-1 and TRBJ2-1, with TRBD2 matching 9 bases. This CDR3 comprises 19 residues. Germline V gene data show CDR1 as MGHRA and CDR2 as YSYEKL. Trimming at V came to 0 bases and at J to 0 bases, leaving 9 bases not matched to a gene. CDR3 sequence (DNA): TGCGCCAGCAGCCAAGATGAAGGTAGCGGGAGTAACTCCTACAATGAGCAGTTCTTC. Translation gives CASSQDEGSGSNSYNEQFF.

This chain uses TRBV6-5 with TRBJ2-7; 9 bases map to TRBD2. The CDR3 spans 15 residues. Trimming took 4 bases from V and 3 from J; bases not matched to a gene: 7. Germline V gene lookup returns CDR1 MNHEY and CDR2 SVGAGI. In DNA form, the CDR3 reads TGTGCCAGCAGTTCTAGCGGGATAAGAGTCTACGAGCAGTACTTC. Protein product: CASSSSGIRVYEQYF.

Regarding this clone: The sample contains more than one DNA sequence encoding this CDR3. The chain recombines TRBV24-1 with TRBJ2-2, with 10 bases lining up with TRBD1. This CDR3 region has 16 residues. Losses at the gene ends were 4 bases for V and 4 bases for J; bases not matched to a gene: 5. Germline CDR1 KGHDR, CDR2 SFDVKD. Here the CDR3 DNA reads TGTGCCACCAGTGACCCTGGGACAGGGGTCACCGGGGAGCTGTTTTTT. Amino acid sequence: CATSDPGTGVTGELFF.

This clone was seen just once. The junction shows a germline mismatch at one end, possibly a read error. CDR3 sequence reads: CASSRDRVLKTVF. CDR3 bases: TGTGCCAGCAGCCGAGACAGAGTACTAAAAACTGTTTTT. The chain employs TRBV27 and TRBJ1-4; possible D gene TRBD1, 5 bases. The CDR3 has 13 amino acids. CDR1 MNHEY and CDR2 SMNVEV come from the germline V gene (reference sequence).

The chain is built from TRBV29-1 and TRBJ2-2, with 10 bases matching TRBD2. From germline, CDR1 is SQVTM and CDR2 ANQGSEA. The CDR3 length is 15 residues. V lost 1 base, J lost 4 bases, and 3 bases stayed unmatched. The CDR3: CSVEGSGRATGELFF. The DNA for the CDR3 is TGCAGCGTTGAAGGGAGCGGGAGGGCCACCGGGGAGCTGTTTTTT.

The CDR3 coding sequence is TGTGCCAGCAGCTTAAGGTGGTCAGCCCCGGCCACTGAAGCTTTCTTT. Amino acid sequence: CASSLRWSAPATEAFF. The chain recombines TRBV7-3 with TRBJ1-1; D is unresolved. This CDR3 contains 16 residues. V was clipped by 1 base and J by 4 bases, with 16 bases between them. Looked up from germline, CDR1 is SGHTA and CDR2 is FQGTGA. Drawing the rest from reference TRBV7-3 and TRBJ1-1, the complete variable domain is GAGVSQTPSNKVTEKGKYVELRCDPISGHTALYWYRQSLGQGPEFLIYFQGTGAADDSGLPNDRFFAVRPEGSVSTLKIQRTERGDSAVYLCASSLRWSAPATEAFFGQGTRLTVV.

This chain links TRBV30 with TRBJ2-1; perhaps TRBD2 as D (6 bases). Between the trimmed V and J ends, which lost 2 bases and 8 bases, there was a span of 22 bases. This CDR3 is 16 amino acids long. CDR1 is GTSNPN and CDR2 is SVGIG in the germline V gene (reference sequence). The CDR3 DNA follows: TGTGCCTGGAGTACGCCGACTAGTCGGCTTCGGGATGAGCAGTTCTTC. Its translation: CAWSTPTSRLRDEQFF.

Here the CDR3 DNA reads TGCGCCAGCAGGTCCGACAGGGACGAGCAGTACTTC. It is translated as CASRSDRDEQYF. The genes are TRBV5-1 and TRBJ2-7, with 7 bases identical to TRBD1. CDR1 and CDR2 from the germline V gene are SGHRS and YFSETQ. CDR3 length: 12 amino acids. V dropped 5 bases and J dropped 5; count of bases not matched to a gene: 4.

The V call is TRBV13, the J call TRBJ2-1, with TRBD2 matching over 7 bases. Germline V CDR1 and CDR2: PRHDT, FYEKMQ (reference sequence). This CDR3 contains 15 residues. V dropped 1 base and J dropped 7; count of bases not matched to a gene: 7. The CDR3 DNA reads TGTGCCAGCAGCTTAGCGGCGGGAGTGGGGAATGAGCAGTTCTTC. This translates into CASSLAAGVGNEQFF.

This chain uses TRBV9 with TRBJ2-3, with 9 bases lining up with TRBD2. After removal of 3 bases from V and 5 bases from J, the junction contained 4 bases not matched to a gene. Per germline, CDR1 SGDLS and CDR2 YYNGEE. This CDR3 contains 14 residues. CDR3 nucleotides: TGTGCCAGCAGCGATAGCGGGGGAGAAGATACGCAGTATTTT. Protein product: CASSDSGGEDTQYF.

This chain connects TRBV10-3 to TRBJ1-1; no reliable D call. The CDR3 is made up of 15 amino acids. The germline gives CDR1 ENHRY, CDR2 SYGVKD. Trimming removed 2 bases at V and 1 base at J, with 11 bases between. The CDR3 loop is CAISEGSQSNTEAFF. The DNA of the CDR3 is TGTGCCATCAGTGAGGGGTCACAGTCGAACACTGAAGCTTTCTTT.

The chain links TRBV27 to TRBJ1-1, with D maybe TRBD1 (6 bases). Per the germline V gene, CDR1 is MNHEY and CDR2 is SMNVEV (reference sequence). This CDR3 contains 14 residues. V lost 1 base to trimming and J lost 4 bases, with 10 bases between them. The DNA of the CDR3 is TGTGCCAGCAGTTTATGGGGGCGCGGCACTGAAGCTTTCTTT. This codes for CASSLWGRGTEAFF.